This T cell receptor beta chain stems from a study of shared clonotypes between healthy human individuals. Study overall: Donors had three CD4 naive, three CD4 memory, two CD8 naive and one CD8 memory plate apiece.

It was CD45RO-negative cells, positively selected for CCR7, that made up naive CD8 cells, with terminally differentiated effector memory CD45RA+ cells excluded. Study outcomes and limitations: Naive subsets tended to show greater estimated richness than memory subsets.

On this clone itself: Its antigen is unknown.

It was at deep level that the assay was run. Assay: immunoSEQ multiplex PCR; the TCRdb copy retains only in-frame clones and omits some. The table has just over 2,000,000 clones, less than 95% seen once. The V gene's germline CDR1 is LGHNA and CDR2 YSLEER. This CDR3 has 16 amino acids. The V gene end was trimmed by 0 bases and the J gene end by 7 bases; junction bases not matched to a gene: 6. The J gene is TRBJ2-3, the V gene TRBV4-3, with TRBD1 identical over 11 bases. This receptor was obtained from a young man in good health. The source material was naive CD8+ T cells sorted from blood. The CDR3 coding sequence is TGCGCCAGCAGCCAAGATAGGACAGGGGGCTGGAATACGCAGTATTTT. This encodes CASSQDRTGGWNTQYF.